The TCR beta chain under discussion was sequenced for a study of blood T cell repertoires in COVID-19. Background on the study: The origin of the acute and convalescent COVID-19 samples was the United States, Italy and Spain.

The CDR3 runs to 13 residues. With 5 bases clipped from V and 7 bases from J, the junction kept 5 bases outside the gene matches. Germline V CDR1 and CDR2: MNHEY, SMNVEV (reference sequence). Data came from immunoSEQ multiplex PCR; TCRdb stores just in-frame clones and leaves some out. The repertoire has under 300,000 clones, 80% to 90% of them found once; the top ten carry over 3%. This sequence was found in a woman in her thirties or forties who had been exposed to COVID-19. The chain joins TRBV27 to TRBJ2-1, with TRBD2 identical over 7 bases. Material for sequencing was PBMCs or T cells enriched from blood (not recorded which). The CDR3 DNA reads TGTGCCAGCAGTAAGCGGGACTCTAATGAGCAGTTCTTC. Translation: CASSKRDSNEQFF.